This is a list of T cell receptor beta chains from one sample in a study of regulatory T cells in long-lasting Graves disease. TCRdb recomputed calls from the multiplex PCR reads with MiXCR, one row per CDR3 protein. The table lists 420,000 or so distinct CDR3 sequences, about 17% of them singletons. Another study also made use of these data, one on T cells in Graves' hyperthyroidism and ophthalmopathy.

The source material was peripheral blood mononuclear cells (PBMCs), sampled at new diagnosis, from a patient treated with antithyroid drugs. Receptor source: a woman between 18 and 29 years old with Graves disease. The conserved cysteine and the conserved F or W are not part of the CDR3 here. Fields, in order: J gene, clone size, V gene, CDR3 length, CDR3 protein. Clone size is given for some rows only: seen once, a few or many times, or a class if the clone is expanded.

J gene: TRBJ1-1; clone size: many; V gene: TRBV20-1; CDR3 length: 12; CDR3 protein: SARASQANTEAF
J gene: TRBJ2-5; clone size: many; V gene: TRBV30; CDR3 length: 10; CDR3 protein: AWNAVQETQY
J gene: TRBJ1-1; clone size: many; V gene: TRBV27; CDR3 length: 15; CDR3 protein: ASSSRQGISPNTEAF
J gene: TRBJ2-3; clone size: many; V gene: TRBV11-1; CDR3 length: 11; CDR3 protein: ASRARELDTQY
J gene: TRBJ1-2; clone size: -; V gene: TRBV12-3/TRBV12-4; CDR3 length: 14; CDR3 protein: ASSLGMGVADYGYT
J gene: TRBJ2-1; clone size: many; V gene: TRBV24-1; CDR3 length: 13; CDR3 protein: ATSDIAGAYNEQF
J gene: TRBJ2-1; clone size: few; V gene: TRBV3-1; CDR3 length: 14; CDR3 protein: ASSQAGKSSYNEQF
J gene: TRBJ2-1; clone size: many; V gene: TRBV7-2; CDR3 length: 13; CDR3 protein: ASSLDGRAHNEQF
J gene: TRBJ2-1; clone size: many; V gene: TRBV7-2; CDR3 length: 12; CDR3 protein: ASSLDRGYNEQF
J gene: TRBJ2-1; clone size: many; V gene: TRBV20-1; CDR3 length: 12; CDR3 protein: SAGLGRSNNEQF
J gene: TRBJ2-2; clone size: -; V gene: TRBV3-1; CDR3 length: 14; CDR3 protein: ASSHQVRSNTGELF
J gene: TRBJ1-1; clone size: many; V gene: TRBV7-2; CDR3 length: 8; CDR3 protein: ASSFTEAF
J gene: TRBJ2-3; clone size: many; V gene: TRBV5-1; CDR3 length: 15; CDR3 protein: ASSLVGGRASGDTQY
J gene: -; clone size: -; V gene: TRBV28; CDR3 length: 11; CDR3 protein: ASSLVISYEQY
J gene: TRBJ1-1; clone size: -; V gene: TRBV6-2/TRBV6-3; CDR3 length: 9; CDR3 protein: ASSYGHKAF
J gene: TRBJ2-7; clone size: -; V gene: TRBV6-1; CDR3 length: 13; CDR3 protein: TSSRPGTGGREQY
J gene: TRBJ2-6; clone size: -; V gene: TRBV2; CDR3 length: 13; CDR3 protein: ASSETGLQANVLT
J gene: TRBJ2-7; clone size: many; V gene: TRBV20-1; CDR3 length: 12; CDR3 protein: SARQPGSYFEQY
J gene: TRBJ2-6; clone size: -; V gene: TRBV7-3; CDR3 length: 13; CDR3 protein: ASSLTVPGANVLT
J gene: TRBJ2-1; clone size: few; V gene: TRBV20-1; CDR3 length: 14; CDR3 protein: SAGGGSHLGHNEQF
J gene: TRBJ1-5; clone size: -; V gene: TRBV16; CDR3 length: 11; CDR3 protein: ASSQTDNQPQH
J gene: TRBJ2-7; clone size: many; V gene: TRBV5-1; CDR3 length: 12; CDR3 protein: ASSLGLVGYEQY
J gene: TRBJ2-5; clone size: -; V gene: TRBV29-1; CDR3 length: 12; CDR3 protein: SVHSPGTDETQY